The sequence of this T cell receptor beta chain was determined in a study of T cell changes during pregnancy in multiple sclerosis. Germline V lookup: CDR1 MNHNS, CDR2 SASEGT. This CDR3 has 13 residues. V shed 6 bases and J 3 bases; nucleotides not matched to a gene: 3. Method: immunoSEQ multiplex PCR; TCRdb's copy keeps in-frame clones and lacks some. The sample yields about 36,000 clones, about 90% seen once. Source: CD4+ T cells from peripheral blood mononuclear cells, taken after pregnancy. This sequence originates from a female donor with multiple sclerosis, enrolled in a pregnancy study. The chain has TRBV6-1 and TRBJ2-7, with TRBD1 matching over 9 bases. This CDR3 reads CASRGTGLYEQYF. The CDR3 region has the DNA TGTGCCAGCAGGGGGACAGGGCTCTACGAGCAGTACTTC.